The 30 T cell receptor beta chains presented below share a single source sample, sequenced in a study of shared clonotypes between healthy human individuals (dated by TCRdb to the early 2020s). The library was generated by the immunoSEQ multiplex PCR assay. The source is immuneACCESS, and TCRdb retained only in-frame sequences with V and J called. Part of the clones is not carried over; for the studies checked, unresolved V genes explain less than half of this, and the remainder is unexplained. The sample table records about 710,000 clones; just under 75% of these occur just once. The top ten constitute approximately 1.8% of the sample. The sample taken for sequencing was memory CD4+ T cells sorted from blood. The sample's cell subset or site label is to be understood as: CD45RA-negative fraction. Receptors originate from a young woman in good health.

The chain is built from TRBV5-4 and TRBJ1-2; 10 bases are shared with TRBD1. CDR3 length: 16 residues. J gave up 6 bases and V 4 bases, and 12 bases lay outside the gene matches. Germline CDR1 reads SGHNT; CDR2 reads YYREEE (reference sequence). CDR3: CASSLAGQGEWDGYTF. In DNA, the CDR3 is TGTGCCAGCAGCCTGGCTGGACAGGGGGAATGGGATGGCTACACCTTC.

This clone was observed a handful of times. The chain employs TRBV30 and TRBJ1-1, with D possibly TRBD1 on 5 matching bases. Deletions cut 3 bases from V and 3 bases from J, with 5 bases between. Germline assignment: CDR1 GTSNPN and CDR2 SVGIG (reference sequence). The CDR3 consists of 11 residues. The CDR3 loop reads CAWRGDTEAFF. The CDR3 DNA reads TGTGCCTGGAGAGGGGACACTGAAGCTTTCTTT.

The chain uses TRBV2 and TRBJ2-1; the match to TRBD2 covers 8 bases. J gave up 3 bases and V 4 bases, and 5 bases lay outside the gene matches. Germline assignment: CDR1 SNHLY and CDR2 FYNNEI. This CDR3 is 15 amino acids long. The CDR3: CASSGLAGGYNEQFF. The CDR3 bases are TGTGCCAGCAGTGGGTTGGCGGGGGGCTACAATGAGCAGTTCTTC. Looking up the rest from reference TRBV2 and TRBJ2-1 gives the full variable domain: EPEVTQTPSHQVTQMGQEVILRCVPISNHLYFYWYRQILGQKVEFLVSFYNNEISEKSEIFDDQFSVERPDGSNFTLKIRSTKLEDSAMYFCASSGLAGGYNEQFFGPGTRLTVL.

In DNA form, the CDR3 reads TGCGCCAGCAGTGAAGGGGGGGACAGGGAGGACATTCAGTACTTC. It specifies CASSEGGDREDIQYF. This chain uses TRBV10-1 with TRBJ2-4; 9 bases map to TRBD1. After removal of 3 bases from V and 8 bases from J, the junction contained 8 bases not matched to a gene. The CDR3 has 15 residues. Germline CDR1 and CDR2: WNHNN and SYGVQD (reference sequence).

This clone was seen a single time. The V and J genes are TRBV7-6 and TRBJ2-5, with a weak D call TRBD1 (5 bases). Near its end, the DNA agrees better with TRBJ2-7, so the J call may be wrong. This CDR3 is built from 13 residues. CDR1 SGHVS and CDR2 FNYEAQ come from the germline V gene. The CDR3 bases are TGTGCCAGCAGCTTACAGGGTATCCACGAGCAGTACTTC. It encodes CASSLQGIHEQYF.

The gene calls are TRBV7-6 and TRBJ2-6; maybe TRBD1 (6 bases). The CDR3 extends over 17 amino acids. Germline V gene sequence: CDR1 SGHVS, CDR2 FNYEAQ. The V and J ends lost 5 bases and 2 bases respectively, with 16 bases between them. The CDR3 DNA reads as TGTGCCAGCAGCGCGCTCAGGGGCGAGACTGGGGCCAACGTCCTGACTTTC. Amino acid sequence: CASSALRGETGANVLTF.

The V call is TRBV2, the J call TRBJ1-2; D is unclear. V was clipped by 7 bases and J by 5 bases, with 20 bases between them. CDR3 size: 15 residues. The germline CDR1 and CDR2 sequences are SNHLY and FYNNEI. The chain's CDR3 is CASKEESGFAYGYTF. CDR3 DNA: TGTGCCAGCAAGGAAGAATCAGGTTTTGCTTATGGCTACACCTTC.

The J gene is TRBJ2-2, the V gene TRBV12-5; D uncertain. This CDR3 spans 18 amino acids. Trimming removed 4 bases at V and 4 bases at J, with 22 bases between. Germline CDR1 LGHNT, CDR2 FRNRAP. CDR3 sequence reads: CASGSHLGSPIPTGELFF. In DNA form, the CDR3 reads TGTGCTAGTGGTTCCCACTTGGGGTCCCCAATACCCACCGGGGAGCTGTTTTTT.

The J gene is TRBJ1-4, the V gene TRBV30, with 8 bases lining up with TRBD1. Germline trimming cut 3 bases from V and 8 bases from J; bases unmatched to any gene: 14. The length of the CDR3 is 16 residues. From germline, CDR1 is GTSNPN and CDR2 SVGIG (reference sequence). CDR3 residues: CAWRCHQGAGLEKLFF. The DNA of the CDR3 is TGTGCCTGGAGGTGCCACCAGGGGGCAGGCCTCGAAAAACTGTTTTTT.

This clone was seen a single time. The chain uses TRBV6-5 and TRBJ1-3; 8 nucleotides agree with TRBD1. This CDR3 spans 14 amino acids. Germline loops: CDR1 MNHEY, CDR2 SVGAGI. The V gene end was trimmed by 8 bases and the J gene end by 4 bases; junction bases not matched to a gene: 7. CDR3 in amino acids: CASAQGARGNTIYF. CDR3 sequence (DNA): TGTGCCAGCGCCCAGGGGGCGAGAGGAAACACCATATATTTT.

Notes on this clone: Other nucleotide sequences from this sample produce the same CDR3. The chain recombines TRBV5-8 with TRBJ2-5; D gene uncertain. The ends were cut back, 6 bases at V and 1 base at J, with 10 bases in the middle. In germline, CDR1 is SGHTS, CDR2 YDEGEE. This CDR3 spans 13 amino acids. CDR3 in DNA: TGTGCCAGCAACCGTGGAAGCCAAGAGACCCAGTACTTC. As protein: CASNRGSQETQYF.

V usage is TRBV19 and J usage is TRBJ2-3; unclear D gene. From germline, CDR1 is LNHDA and CDR2 SQIVND (reference sequence). V dropped 6 bases and J dropped 2 bases, with 15 bases sitting between them. This CDR3 has 15 residues. This CDR3 reads CASRKVVGYTDTQYF. The CDR3 region has the DNA TGTGCCAGTAGAAAAGTCGTGGGATACACAGATACGCAGTATTTT.

The chain links TRBV5-1 to TRBJ2-2; 15 bases are shared with TRBD2. J gave up 4 bases and V 4 bases, and 11 bases lay outside the gene matches. This CDR3 has 19 residues. Germline CDR1 is SGHRS and CDR2 is YFSETQ. The chain's CDR3 is CASSAGLAGGFRGTGELFF. In nucleotides, the CDR3 is TGCGCCAGCAGCGCGGGACTAGCGGGAGGATTTAGAGGCACCGGGGAGCTGTTTTTT.

The chain employs TRBV28 and TRBJ2-2, with 11 bases lining up with TRBD2. Germline-derived CDR1 and CDR2 are MDHEN and SYDVKM. The length of the CDR3 is 14 residues. The V and J ends lost 10 bases and 4 bases, in that order; junction bases with no gene match: 5. The CDR3 reads CATGTSGFTGELFF. CDR3 nucleotides: TGTGCCACCGGGACTAGCGGTTTCACCGGGGAGCTGTTTTTT.

A single count supports this clone. The chain uses TRBV30 and TRBJ2-5; 13 positions match TRBD2. The CDR3 has 16 residues. J lost 7 bases, V lost 2 bases, and 10 bases had no gene match. The germline V gene has CDR1 GTSNPN and CDR2 SVGIG (reference sequence). The CDR3 nucleotides read TGTGCCTGGAGTCCGTCCGGACTAGCGGGAGCAGGGACCCAGTACTTC. Translated: CAWSPSGLAGAGTQYF.

This chain uses TRBV6-1 with TRBJ2-4; 7 bases line up with TRBD1. V was pared by 6 bases and J by 3 bases, with 8 bases of the junction left unmatched. Per germline, CDR1 MNHNS and CDR2 SASEGT. The CDR3 consists of 15 residues. CDR3 loop: CASRPGQANKNIQYF. CDR3 coding DNA: TGTGCCAGCAGGCCAGGACAGGCCAACAAAAACATTCAGTACTTC.

V is TRBV9 and J is TRBJ2-7; D gene unclear. From germline, CDR1 is SGDLS and CDR2 YYNGEE. Trimming took off 5 bases at V and 2 bases at J, with 23 bases between the two ends. This CDR3 comprises 17 residues. The DNA for the CDR3 is TGTGCCAGCAGGCCTATGGCTGGCACACGTAATACCTACGAGCAGTACTTC. It translates to CASRPMAGTRNTYEQYF.

The chain has TRBV25-1 and TRBJ1-2; a weak D match, TRBD1 (6 bases). The germline V gene encodes CDR1 MGHDK and CDR2 SYGVNS. The V end lost 3 bases, the J end lost 2 bases, and 7 bases lay between the germline ends. The CDR3 is 13 residues long. In DNA form, the CDR3 reads TGTGCCAGCAGTGACGACAGGAACTATGGCTACACCTTC. Translation: CASSDDRNYGYTF.

This chain uses TRBV10-2 with TRBJ2-2; D remains unclear. This CDR3 has 13 residues. Germline V gives CDR1 WSHSY, CDR2 SAAADI. V lost 7 bases and J 6 bases, leaving 12 bases between the germline ends. The CDR3 is CASNWKIPGELFF. The CDR3 bases are TGCGCCAGCAATTGGAAGATCCCCGGGGAGCTGTTTTTT.

The chain links TRBV6-6 to TRBJ2-2; D possibly corresponds to TRBD1 (5 bases). The V end was cut by 6 bases, the J end by 1 base, with 9 bases between. CDR3 length equals 14 residues. Germline V gene sequence: CDR1 MNHNY, CDR2 SVGAGI (reference sequence). The CDR3 here is CASRLGQNTGELFF. The CDR3 DNA reads as TGTGCCAGCAGGCTAGGACAGAACACCGGGGAGCTGTTTTTT.

The chain carries TRBV7-9 and TRBJ1-2, with D tentatively TRBD1 (5 bases). Trimming removed 5 bases from V and 2 bases from J, with 12 bases in between. In germline, CDR1 is SEHNR, CDR2 FQNEAQ (reference sequence). The CDR3 runs 14 residues. The CDR3 spells CASSGTPGNYGYTF. The CDR3, as DNA: TGTGCCAGCAGCGGAACCCCAGGGAACTATGGCTACACCTTC.

This clone appeared a few times. This chain connects TRBV5-1 to TRBJ1-1; unclear D gene. The CDR3 totals 14 residues. The germline V and J ends were trimmed by 4 bases and 0 bases, with 10 bases remaining between them. Germline CDR1 is SGHRS and CDR2 is YFSETQ. DNA of the CDR3: TGCGCCAGCAGCCGTTCGGATGTGAACACTGAAGCTTTCTTT. Translated: CASSRSDVNTEAFF.

The chain combines TRBV4-2 with TRBJ1-4; the D gene is possibly TRBD1 (5 bases). This CDR3 comprises 15 residues. Looked up from germline, CDR1 is LGHNA and CDR2 is YNFKEQ. Trimming left V 2 bases short and J 7 bases short, with 14 bases between. CDR3 region: CASSQTGQGGEKLFF. DNA for the CDR3: TGTGCCAGCAGCCAAACGGGTCAGGGTGGTGAAAAACTGTTTTTT.

The chain joins TRBV7-9 to TRBJ1-4; 8 nucleotides align to TRBD1. This CDR3 is 15 amino acids long. Trimming cost V 6 bases and J 8 bases; bases outside gene matches: 11. Germline V gene lookup returns CDR1 SEHNR and CDR2 FQNEAQ (reference sequence). CDR3 region: CASRKTGADYEKLFF. The CDR3 region has the DNA TGTGCCAGCAGGAAGACAGGGGCAGATTACGAAAAACTGTTTTTT. Variable domain in full (rest from reference TRBV7-9 and TRBJ1-4): DTGVSQNPRHKITKRGQNVTFRCDPISEHNRLYWYRQTLGQGPEFLTYFQNEAQLEKSRLLSDRFSAERPKGSFSTLEIQRTEQGDSAMYLCASRKTGADYEKLFFGSGTQLSVL.

This clone was picked up one time. V gene TRBV28 combines with J gene TRBJ2-7, with D possibly being TRBD1 (5 bases). The CDR3 has 14 amino acids. The germline V gene has CDR1 MDHEN and CDR2 SYDVKM. V lost 6 bases, J lost 2 bases, and 14 bases lay in between. The CDR3 DNA reads as TGTGCCAGCAGCAGAAGACAGAGCCCCTACGAGCAGTACTTC. It yields the protein CASSRRQSPYEQYF. Supplemented by reference TRBV28 and TRBJ2-7, the full variable domain reads DVKVTQSSRYLVKRTGEKVFLECVQDMDHENMFWYRQDPGLGLRLIYFSYDVKMKEKGDIPEGYSVSREKKERFSLILESASTNQTSMYLCASSRRQSPYEQYFGPGTRLTVT.

J is TRBJ1-5 and V is TRBV2, with TRBD1 matching over 7 bases. V shed 6 bases, J shed 0 bases, and the junction held 2 bases outside the gene matches. CDR3 length: 14 residues. Germline CDR1 SNHLY, CDR2 FYNNEI. As DNA, the CDR3 is TGTGCCAGCAGGGGACAGTATAGCAATCAGCCCCAGCATTTT. It codes for CASRGQYSNQPQHF.

The J gene is TRBJ2-7, the V gene TRBV5-1; D not certain. The germline V gene has CDR1 SGHRS and CDR2 YFSETQ. The CDR3 is 13 amino acids. Trimming shortened V by 0 bases and J by 7 bases, and 11 bases separated the two germline ends. In nucleotides, the CDR3 is TGCGCCAGCAGCTTGGAGGTGGTCGGGGAGCAGTACTTC. Amino acids: CASSLEVVGEQYF.

J is TRBJ2-2 and V is TRBV21-1; the table's TRBD1 call for D was not verified on the DNA. TRBV21-1 is a known pseudogene. This CDR3 has 15 amino acids. CDR3 residues: CASSKTPHRRGELFF. In DNA form, the CDR3 reads TGTGCCAGCAGCAAGACACCCCATCGACGCGGGGAGCTGTTTTTT.

This clone was observed a single time. The rearrangement uses TRBV5-1 and TRBJ2-2, with D maybe TRBD1 (5 bases). The CDR3 has 15 amino acids. V gave up 0 bases and J gave up 5 bases, with 11 bases separating them. Per germline, CDR1 SGHRS and CDR2 YFSETQ. This chain's CDR3 is CASSLARTPTGELFF. In DNA form, the CDR3 reads TGCGCCAGCAGCTTGGCTAGGACACCAACCGGGGAGCTGTTTTTT. The variable domain in full, completed from reference TRBV5-1 and TRBJ2-2, reads KAGVTQTPRYLIKTRGQQVTLSCSPISGHRSVSWYQQTPGQGLQFLFEYFSETQRNKGNFPGRFSGRQFSNSRSEMNVSTLELGDSALYLCASSLARTPTGELFFGEGSRLTVL.

About this clone: Other DNA sequences in the sample encode the same CDR3. The genes are TRBV4-1 and TRBJ1-5; D unclear. The CDR3 sequence is 14 residues long. V was cut by 1 base and J by 4 bases, with 8 bases left in between. Germline CDR1 reads MGHRA; CDR2 reads YSYEKL. The chain's CDR3 is CASSQGPGNQPQHF. In nucleotides, the CDR3 is TGCGCCAGCAGCCAAGGTCCGGGGAATCAGCCCCAGCATTTT.